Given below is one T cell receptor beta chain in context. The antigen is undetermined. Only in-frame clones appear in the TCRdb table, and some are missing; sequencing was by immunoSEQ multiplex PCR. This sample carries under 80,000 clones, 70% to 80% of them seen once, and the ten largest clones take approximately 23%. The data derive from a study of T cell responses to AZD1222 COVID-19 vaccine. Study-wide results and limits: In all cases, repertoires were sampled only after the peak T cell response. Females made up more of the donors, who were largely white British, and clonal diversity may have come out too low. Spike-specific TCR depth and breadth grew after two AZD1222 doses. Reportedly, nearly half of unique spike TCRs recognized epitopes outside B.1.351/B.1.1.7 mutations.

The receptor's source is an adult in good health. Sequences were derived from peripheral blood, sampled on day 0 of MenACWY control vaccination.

CDR3 nucleotide sequence: TGCGCCAGCAGCGTACAGGGCGGAACCGGGGAGCTGTTTTTT. Its translation: CASSVQGGTGELFF. This chain joins TRBV5-1 and TRBJ2-2; TRBD1 is a possible D gene (6 bases). The CDR3 totals 14 residues. The V and J ends lost 4 bases and 5 bases respectively, with 12 bases between them. CDR1 is SGHRS and CDR2 is YFSETQ in the germline V gene.